The T cell receptor (beta chain) described here comes from a study of beta chain features in type 1 diabetes. The CDR3 loop spans 15 amino acids. Trimming shortened V by 1 base and J by 7 bases, and 13 bases separated the two germline ends. Germline lookup yields CDR1 SGHAT and CDR2 FQNNGV. A note on this clone: The antigen is unknown.

General study points: Researchers caution that PCR might favor shorter templates, equally among patients and controls. Compared to healthy donors, patients appeared to have naive, central memory and Treg TCRB repertoires that were more alike. Insertions were fewer and deletions more numerous at VDJ junctions in type 1 diabetes patients.

Cells sorted by CD45RO/CCR7/CD25/CD127/CD95/CD27 comprised CD4+ naive, central memory, regulatory and stem cell-like memory cells. Of the isolated RNA, all was reverse transcribed, and so the sequenced material was expressed TCRB transcripts. Profiling relied on immunoSEQ multiplex PCR, and the TCRdb table lists in-frame clones only, not all of them. The sample contains 120,000 to 150,000 clones, roughly 53% of which appear only once. Sequenced material: Tregs from blood. This sequence originates from a man between 18 and 35 years old in good health. The chain has TRBV11-2 and TRBJ2-2; possibly TRBD1 for D (6 bases). The CDR3 is CASSLGTVAGGELFF. Here the CDR3 DNA reads TGTGCCAGCAGCTTAGGGACAGTCGCCGGCGGGGAGCTGTTTTTT.